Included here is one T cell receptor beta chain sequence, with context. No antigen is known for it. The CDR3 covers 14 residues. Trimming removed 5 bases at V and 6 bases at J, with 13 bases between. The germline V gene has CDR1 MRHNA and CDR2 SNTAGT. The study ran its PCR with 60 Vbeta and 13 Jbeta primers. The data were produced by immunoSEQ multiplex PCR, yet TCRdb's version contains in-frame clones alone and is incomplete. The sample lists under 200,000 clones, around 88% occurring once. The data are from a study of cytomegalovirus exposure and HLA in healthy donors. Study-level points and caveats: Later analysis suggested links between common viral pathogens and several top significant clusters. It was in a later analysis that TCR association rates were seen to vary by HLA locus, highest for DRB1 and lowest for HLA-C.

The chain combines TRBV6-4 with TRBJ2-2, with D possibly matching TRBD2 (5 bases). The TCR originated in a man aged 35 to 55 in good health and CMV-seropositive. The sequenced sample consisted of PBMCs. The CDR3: CASSPSGEAGELFF. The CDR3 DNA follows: TGTGCCAGCAGTCCCTCCGGGGAAGCCGGGGAGCTGTTTTTT.